The sequence of this T cell receptor (beta chain) was determined in a study of CD8 T cells in ankylosing spondylitis. Many counts were recorded for this clonotype. The CDR3 has 14 residues. Germline V gene data show CDR1 as DFQATT and CDR2 as SNEGSKA (reference sequence). Trimming pared 5 bases from V and 1 base from J, leaving 13 bases between. TCRdb called the 5' RACE reads again in MiXCR, with one record for every CDR3 protein. The sample has 150,000 to 200,000 distinct CDR3 sequences, approximately 10% seen once. The source of this sequence is a male donor with ankylosing spondylitis or in good health (not recorded which). The V and J genes are TRBV20-1 and TRBJ2-3; D is unresolved. Sequences were obtained from blood, either unsorted or a sorted T cell fraction (not recorded which). CDR3 residues: CSAPRPERTDTQYF. The CDR3 nucleotides are TGCAGTGCTCCCCGGCCCGAACGCACAGATACGCAGTATTTT.